This TCR beta chain derives from a study of T cell responses to AZD1222 COVID-19 vaccine (dated by TCRdb to the early 2020s). A note on the overall study: AZD1222 recipients with second doses at about 4 weeks or about 12 weeks were pooled, because spike-specific TCR depth and breadth did not differ between schedules. Trial participants were enrolled by age into subgroups of 18-55, 56-69 and 70-plus years, and around 150, 29 and 61 TCR-sequenced participants, respectively, were included in these subgroups. A total of around 240 trial participants underwent TCR sequencing, of whom 207 had received two doses of AZD1222 and 26 had received two doses of the MenACWY control vaccine.

The sample's time point, from its label and the paper: baseline before first vaccination. Vaccinee samples came from UK trials COV001 and COV002, including a single-blind randomized controlled phase 2/3 trial of AZD1222 (ChAdOx1 nCoV-19) in healthy adults. For TCRbeta chain sequencing, PBMC samples were collected from trial participants at day 0 and at day 28 after the second dose. The CDR3 regions of human TCRbeta chains were subjected to immunosequencing. The study's own analysis went as follows. Repertoire TCRs were matched against a reference library of SARS-CoV-2-specific TCRs generated with the MIRA antigen-specificity platform. Breadth meant the fraction of unique TCRs that were SARS-CoV-2-associated, whereas depth meant the fraction of total T cells that were SARS-CoV-2-associated. Using the MIRA data, each spike-specific TCR was mapped to the spike region that the TCR reacts to and placed in a CD4 or CD8 class. Log10-transformed breadth and depth values were compared by one-way ANOVA with Sidak's multiple comparisons tests. TCRdb stores this immuneACCESS table with in-frame sequences only. Part of the clones is absent; in the studies checked, under half of the shortfall reflects unresolved V genes, and no reason is known for the rest. V and J calls and clone size come straight from that table; D and trimming were deduced from the DNA. The sample table holds about 74,000 clones, of which around 86% were seen once. The biggest ten clones account for over 2% of the sample.

Summary of the overall study and its limitations: The vaccine-associated CD4 TCRs covered the entire spike protein, and the dominant responses fell in regions 160-218 and 743-854. Spike-specific TCR breadth and depth rose significantly after two AZD1222 doses compared with day 0 and with MenACWY recipients. Conclusions about previously exposed vaccinees were limited because only a handful of AZD1222 recipients were SARS-CoV-2 seropositive at baseline. Epitopes outside the regions mutated in the B.1.351 and B.1.1.7 variants were reportedly recognized by nearly half of the unique spike-specific TCRs. Because no samples from the day 14 peak response were available, repertoires could be characterized only after the peak T cell response. The 56-69-year group was small, and its depth increase did not reach significance, likely because of low power. Participants were mostly white British, with more females than males. The authors suggested clonal diversity may have been underestimated.

A word on this clone: Its binding antigen is unknown. Nothing much larger sits one base from this clone, and base qualities are not available.

There are 15 amino acids in the CDR3, from cysteine to phenylalanine inclusive. The DNA shown is the 45-base CDR3, in frame from base 1. V is cut back by 7 bases and J by 8 bases, with 12 bases in the junction unmatched. For CDR1 and CDR2, the germline V gene lists SGHAT and FQNNGV. Recombination joined TRBV11-2 with TRBJ1-4; TRBD1 lines up with 8 middle nucleotides. The sample in question was peripheral blood, obtained on day 0 of AZD1222 vaccination. This clonotype was sampled from an adult in good health. The CDR3 here reads CASTTFDRGEEKLFF. The DNA sequence reads TGTGCCAGCACCACGTTTGACAGGGGTGAAGAAAAACTGTTTTTT.